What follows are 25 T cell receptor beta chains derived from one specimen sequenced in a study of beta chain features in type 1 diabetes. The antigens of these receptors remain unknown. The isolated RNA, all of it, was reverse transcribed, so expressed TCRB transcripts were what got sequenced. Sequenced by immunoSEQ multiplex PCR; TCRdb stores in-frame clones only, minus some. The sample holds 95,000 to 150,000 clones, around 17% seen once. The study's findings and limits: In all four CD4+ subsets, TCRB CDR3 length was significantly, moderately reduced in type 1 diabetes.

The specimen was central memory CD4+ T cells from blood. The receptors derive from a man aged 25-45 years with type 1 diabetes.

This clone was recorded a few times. The CDR3 spells CASSPTGMDNSPLHF. In nucleotides, the CDR3 is TGTGCCAGCAGTCCGACAGGGATGGATAATTCACCCCTCCACTTT. This chain joins TRBV27 and TRBJ1-6; TRBD1 matches at 7 bases. Germline V lookup: CDR1 MNHEY, CDR2 SMNVEV (reference sequence). Trimming at V came to 5 bases and at J to 5 bases, leaving 6 bases not matched to a gene. The CDR3 is 15 residues long.

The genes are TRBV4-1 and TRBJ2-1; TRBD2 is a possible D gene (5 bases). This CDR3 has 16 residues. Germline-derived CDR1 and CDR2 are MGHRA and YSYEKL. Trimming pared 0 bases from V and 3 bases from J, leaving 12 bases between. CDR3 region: CASSQDLDSNYNEQFF. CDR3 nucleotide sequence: TGCGCCAGCAGCCAAGATCTGGACTCAAACTACAATGAGCAGTTCTTC.

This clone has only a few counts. This CDR3 is CATTERGAPQPYEQYF. DNA for the CDR3: TGTGCCACCACAGAGCGGGGGGCCCCGCAACCTTACGAGCAGTACTTC. This chain connects TRBV18 to TRBJ2-7; TRBD2 matches 9 bases. The CDR3 is made up of 16 amino acids. J gave up 4 bases and V 10 bases, and 17 bases lay outside the gene matches. Germline values: CDR1 KGHSH, CDR2 LQKENI.

CDR3 sequence reads: CASSLRRITDTQYF. The CDR3 DNA is TGTGCCAGCAGTCTCCGACGGATCACAGATACGCAGTATTTT. This sequence joins TRBV6-5 and TRBJ2-3, with D unresolved. The CDR3 totals 14 residues. Germline V gene sequence: CDR1 MNHEY, CDR2 SVGAGI. V was cut by 5 bases and J by 2 bases, with 11 bases left in between.

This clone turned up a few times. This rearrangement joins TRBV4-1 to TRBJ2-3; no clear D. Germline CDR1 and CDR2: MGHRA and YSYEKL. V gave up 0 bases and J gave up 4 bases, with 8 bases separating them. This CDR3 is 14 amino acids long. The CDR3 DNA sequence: TGCGCCAGCAGCCAAGATGACCGTTCAGATACGCAGTATTTT. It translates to CASSQDDRSDTQYF.

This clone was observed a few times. CDR3 sequence (DNA): TGTGCCAGCAGTGAATGGACAGGGGGCTATGGCTACACCTTC. Translation gives CASSEWTGGYGYTF. The chain recombines TRBV2 with TRBJ1-2; 10 nucleotides agree with TRBD1. CDR1 is SNHLY and CDR2 is FYNNEI in the germline V gene. The CDR3 has 14 residues. J was trimmed by 4 bases and V by 2 bases; bases with no gene match: 1.

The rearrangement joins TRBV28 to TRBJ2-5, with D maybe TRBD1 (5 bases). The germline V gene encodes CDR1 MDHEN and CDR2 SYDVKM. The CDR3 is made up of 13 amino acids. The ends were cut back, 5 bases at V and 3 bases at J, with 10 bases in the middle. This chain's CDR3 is CASSQGGEETQYF. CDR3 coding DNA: TGTGCCAGCAGTCAGGGTGGGGAAGAGACCCAGTACTTC. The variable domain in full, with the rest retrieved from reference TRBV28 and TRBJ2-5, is DVKVTQSSRYLVKRTGEKVFLECVQDMDHENMFWYRQDPGLGLRLIYFSYDVKMKEKGDIPEGYSVSREKKERFSLILESASTNQTSMYLCASSQGGEETQYFGPGTRLLVL.

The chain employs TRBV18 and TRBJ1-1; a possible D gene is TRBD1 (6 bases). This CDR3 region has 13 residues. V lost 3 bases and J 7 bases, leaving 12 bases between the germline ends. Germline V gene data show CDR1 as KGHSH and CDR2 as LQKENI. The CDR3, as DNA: TGTGCCAGCTCACCGGACAGTAGCCGTGAAGCTTTCTTT. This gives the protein CASSPDSSREAFF.

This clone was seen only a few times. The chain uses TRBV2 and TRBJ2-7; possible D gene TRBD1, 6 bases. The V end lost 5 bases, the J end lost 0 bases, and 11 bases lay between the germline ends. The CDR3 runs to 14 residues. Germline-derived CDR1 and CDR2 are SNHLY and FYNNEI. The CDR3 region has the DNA TGTGCCAGCAGTCCACGGGACATCTCCTACGAGCAGTACTTC. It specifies CASSPRDISYEQYF.

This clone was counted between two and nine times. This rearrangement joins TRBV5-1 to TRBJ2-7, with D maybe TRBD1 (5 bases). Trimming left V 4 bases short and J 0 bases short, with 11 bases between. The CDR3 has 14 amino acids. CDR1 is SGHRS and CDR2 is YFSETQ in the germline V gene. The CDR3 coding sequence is TGCGCCAGCAGCGCCGCAGGGTTCTCCTACGAGCAGTACTTC. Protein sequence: CASSAAGFSYEQYF.

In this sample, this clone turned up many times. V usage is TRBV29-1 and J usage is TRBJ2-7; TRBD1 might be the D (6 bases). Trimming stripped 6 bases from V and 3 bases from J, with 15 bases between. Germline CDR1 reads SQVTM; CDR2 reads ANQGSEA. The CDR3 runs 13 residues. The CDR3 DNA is TGCAGCGTCCATCTTACAGGGATCTACGAGCAGTACTTC. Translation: CSVHLTGIYEQYF.

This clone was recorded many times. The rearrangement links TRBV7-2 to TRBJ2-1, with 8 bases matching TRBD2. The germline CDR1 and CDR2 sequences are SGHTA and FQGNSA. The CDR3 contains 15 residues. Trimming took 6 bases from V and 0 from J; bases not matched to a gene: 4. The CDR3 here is CASSSTSGSYNEQFF. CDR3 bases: TGTGCCAGCAGTTCTACTAGCGGCTCCTACAATGAGCAGTTCTTC.

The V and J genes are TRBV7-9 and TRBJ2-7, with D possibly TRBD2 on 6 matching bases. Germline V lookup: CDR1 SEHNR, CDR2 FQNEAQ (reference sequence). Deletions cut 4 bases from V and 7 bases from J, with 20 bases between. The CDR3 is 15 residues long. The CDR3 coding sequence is TGTGCCAGCAGCTCCCCACTGGGAGGACCCCTGGAGCAGTACTTC. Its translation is CASSSPLGGPLEQYF. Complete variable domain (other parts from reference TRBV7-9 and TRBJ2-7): DTGVSQNPRHKITKRGQNVTFRCDPISEHNRLYWYRQTLGQGPEFLTYFQNEAQLEKSRLLSDRFSAERPKGSFSTLEIQRTEQGDSAMYLCASSSPLGGPLEQYFGPGTRLTVT.

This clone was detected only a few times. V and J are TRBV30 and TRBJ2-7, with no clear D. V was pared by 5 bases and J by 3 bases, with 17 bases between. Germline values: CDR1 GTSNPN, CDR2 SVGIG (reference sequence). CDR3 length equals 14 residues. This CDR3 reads CAWSPAEPRYEQYF. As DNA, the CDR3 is TGTGCCTGGTCTCCAGCCGAGCCTCGCTACGAGCAGTACTTC.

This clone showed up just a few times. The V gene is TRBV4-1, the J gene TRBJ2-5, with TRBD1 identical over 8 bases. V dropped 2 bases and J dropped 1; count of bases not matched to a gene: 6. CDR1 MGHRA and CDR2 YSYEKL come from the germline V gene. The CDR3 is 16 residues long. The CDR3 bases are TGCGCCAGCAGCCAACTGCCCGGGACAGGCCAAGAGACCCAGTACTTC. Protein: CASSQLPGTGQETQYF.

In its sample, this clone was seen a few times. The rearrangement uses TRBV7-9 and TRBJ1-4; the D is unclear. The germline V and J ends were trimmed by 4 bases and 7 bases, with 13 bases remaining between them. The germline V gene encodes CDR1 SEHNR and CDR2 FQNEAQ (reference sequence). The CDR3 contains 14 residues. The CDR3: CASSSVSFGEKLFF. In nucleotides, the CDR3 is TGTGCCAGCAGCTCGGTCTCGTTTGGTGAAAAACTGTTTTTT.

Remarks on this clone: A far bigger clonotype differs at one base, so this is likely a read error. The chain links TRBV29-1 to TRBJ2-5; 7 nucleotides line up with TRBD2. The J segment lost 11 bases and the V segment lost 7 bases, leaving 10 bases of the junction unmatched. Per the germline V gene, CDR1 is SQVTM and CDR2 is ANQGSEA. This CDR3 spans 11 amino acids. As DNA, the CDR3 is TGCAGCGGTGGGGAGGGGTCAAAGCAGTACTTC. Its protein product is CSGGEGSKQYF.

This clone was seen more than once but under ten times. The CDR3 region is CAISGSRQATNEKLFF. Written as DNA, the CDR3 is TGTGCCATCAGTGGGTCAAGACAGGCAACTAATGAAAAACTGTTTTTT. J is TRBJ1-4 and V is TRBV10-3; TRBD1 might be the D (6 bases). Germline V gene sequence: CDR1 ENHRY, CDR2 SYGVKD. V was cut by 4 bases and J by 0 bases, with 12 bases left in between. The CDR3 length is 16 residues.

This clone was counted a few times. The CDR3 reads CASSLANAGSEQYF. The CDR3 DNA follows: TGTGCCAGCAGCTTAGCGAACGCAGGGTCCGAGCAGTACTTC. The chain employs TRBV7-9 and TRBJ2-7, with D perhaps TRBD1 (5 bases). V lost 0 bases, J lost 6 bases, and 12 bases lay in between. The CDR3 contains 14 residues. Germline V gives CDR1 SEHNR, CDR2 FQNEAQ (reference sequence). The full variable domain, its missing parts supplied by reference TRBV7-9 and TRBJ2-7, is DTGVSQNPRHKITKRGQNVTFRCDPISEHNRLYWYRQTLGQGPEFLTYFQNEAQLEKSRLLSDRFSAERPKGSFSTLEIQRTEQGDSAMYLCASSLANAGSEQYFGPGTRLTVT.

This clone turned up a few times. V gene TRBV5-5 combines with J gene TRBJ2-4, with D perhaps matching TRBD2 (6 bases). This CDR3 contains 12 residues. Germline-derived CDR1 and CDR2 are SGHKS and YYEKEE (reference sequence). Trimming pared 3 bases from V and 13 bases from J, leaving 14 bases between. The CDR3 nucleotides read TGTGCCAGCAGCTCACATAGGGGAGGACAGTACTTC. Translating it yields CASSSHRGGQYF.

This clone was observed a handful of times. The CDR3 sequence: CAWSVQGTDPYNEQFF. The CDR3 DNA reads TGTGCCTGGAGTGTACAAGGGACGGACCCCTACAATGAGCAGTTCTTC. This rearrangement joins TRBV30 to TRBJ2-1; D possibly uses TRBD1 or TRBD2 (5 bases each). Trimming took off 0 bases at V and 2 bases at J, with 14 bases between the two ends. CDR3 length: 16 amino acids. Germline lookup yields CDR1 GTSNPN and CDR2 SVGIG (reference sequence).

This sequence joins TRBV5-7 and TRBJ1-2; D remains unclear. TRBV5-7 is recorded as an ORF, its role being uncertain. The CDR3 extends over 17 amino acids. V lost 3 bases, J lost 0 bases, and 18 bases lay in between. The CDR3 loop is CASSSVTGRNTNYGYTF. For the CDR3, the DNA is TGTGCCAGCAGCTCCGTTACGGGCCGGAACACTAACTATGGCTACACCTTC.

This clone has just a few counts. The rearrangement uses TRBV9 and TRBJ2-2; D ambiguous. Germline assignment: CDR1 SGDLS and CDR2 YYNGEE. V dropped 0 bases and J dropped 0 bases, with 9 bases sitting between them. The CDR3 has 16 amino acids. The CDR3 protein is CASSVGPASNTGELFF. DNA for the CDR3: TGTGCCAGCAGCGTAGGGCCAGCTTCGAACACCGGGGAGCTGTTTTTT.

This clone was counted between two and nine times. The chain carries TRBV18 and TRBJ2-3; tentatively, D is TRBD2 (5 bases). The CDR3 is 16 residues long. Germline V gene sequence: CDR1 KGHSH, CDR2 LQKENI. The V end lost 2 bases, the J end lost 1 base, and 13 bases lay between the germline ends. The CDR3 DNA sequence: TGTGCCAGCTCACCAGAATACTTCGGGGGCACAGATACGCAGTATTTT. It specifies CASSPEYFGGTDTQYF.

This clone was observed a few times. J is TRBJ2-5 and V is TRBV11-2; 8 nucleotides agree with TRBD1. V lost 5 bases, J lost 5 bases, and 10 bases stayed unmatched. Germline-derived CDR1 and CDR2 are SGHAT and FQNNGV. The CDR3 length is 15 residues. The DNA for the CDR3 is TGTGCCAGCAGCCCAAGGACAGGGTCTGAGGAGACCCAGTACTTC. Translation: CASSPRTGSEETQYF.